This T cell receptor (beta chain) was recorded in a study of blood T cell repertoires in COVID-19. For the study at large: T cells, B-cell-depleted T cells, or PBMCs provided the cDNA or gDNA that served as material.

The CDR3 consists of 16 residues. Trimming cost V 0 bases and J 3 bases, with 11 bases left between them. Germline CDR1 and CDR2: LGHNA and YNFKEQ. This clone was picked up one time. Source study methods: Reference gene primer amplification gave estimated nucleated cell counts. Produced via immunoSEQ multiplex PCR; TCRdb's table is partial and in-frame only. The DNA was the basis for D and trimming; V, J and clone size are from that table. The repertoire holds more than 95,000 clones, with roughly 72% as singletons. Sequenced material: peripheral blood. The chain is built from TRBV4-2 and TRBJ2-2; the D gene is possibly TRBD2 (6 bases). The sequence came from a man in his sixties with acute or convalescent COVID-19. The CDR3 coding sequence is TGTGCCAGCAGCCAAGATCACGGGGGAGACACCGGGGAGCTGTTTTTT. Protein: CASSQDHGGDTGELFF.